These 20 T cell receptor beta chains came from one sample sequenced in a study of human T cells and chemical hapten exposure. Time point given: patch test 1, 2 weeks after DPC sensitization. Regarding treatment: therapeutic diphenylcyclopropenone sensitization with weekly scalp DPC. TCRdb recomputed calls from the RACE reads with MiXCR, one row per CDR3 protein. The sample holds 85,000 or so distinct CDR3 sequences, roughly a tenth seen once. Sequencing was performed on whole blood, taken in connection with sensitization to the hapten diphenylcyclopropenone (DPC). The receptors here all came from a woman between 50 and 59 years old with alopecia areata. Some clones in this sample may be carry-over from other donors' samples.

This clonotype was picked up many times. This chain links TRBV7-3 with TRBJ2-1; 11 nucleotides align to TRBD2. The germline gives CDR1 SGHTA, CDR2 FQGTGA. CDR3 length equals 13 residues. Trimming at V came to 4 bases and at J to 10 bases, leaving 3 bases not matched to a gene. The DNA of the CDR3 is TGTGCCAGCAGCTCGGGACTAGCGGACGAGCAGTTCTTC. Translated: CASSSGLADEQFF.

The CDR3 DNA is TGTGCCAGCAGCCGAGGGAGAACAGGGTATGGCTACACCTTC. This codes for CASSRGRTGYGYTF. This chain connects TRBV6-5 to TRBJ1-2, with TRBD1 as a possible D gene (6 bases). This CDR3 spans 14 amino acids. The V end lost 6 bases, the J end lost 5 bases, and 16 bases lay between the germline ends. Germline CDR1 MNHEY, CDR2 SVGAGI.

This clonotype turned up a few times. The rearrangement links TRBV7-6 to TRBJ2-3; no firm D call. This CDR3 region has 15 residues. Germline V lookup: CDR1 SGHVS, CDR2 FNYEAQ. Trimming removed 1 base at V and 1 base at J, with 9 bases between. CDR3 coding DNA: TGTGCCAGCAGCTTAGAACTTATTCGCACAGATACGCAGTATTTT. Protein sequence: CASSLELIRTDTQYF.

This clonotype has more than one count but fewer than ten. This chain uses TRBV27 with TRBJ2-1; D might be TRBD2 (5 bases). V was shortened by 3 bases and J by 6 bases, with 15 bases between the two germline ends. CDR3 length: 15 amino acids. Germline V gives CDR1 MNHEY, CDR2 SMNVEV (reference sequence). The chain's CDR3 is CASSFWARAGNEQFF. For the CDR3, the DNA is TGTGCCAGCAGTTTCTGGGCGCGGGCGGGCAATGAGCAGTTCTTC.

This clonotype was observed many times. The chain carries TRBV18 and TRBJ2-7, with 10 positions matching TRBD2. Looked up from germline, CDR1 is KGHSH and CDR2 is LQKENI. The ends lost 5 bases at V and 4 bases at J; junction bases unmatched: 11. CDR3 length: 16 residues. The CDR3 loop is CASSSSGSGGGYEQYF. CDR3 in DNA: TGTGCCAGCTCATCTAGCGGGAGTGGCGGCGGGTACGAGCAGTACTTC.

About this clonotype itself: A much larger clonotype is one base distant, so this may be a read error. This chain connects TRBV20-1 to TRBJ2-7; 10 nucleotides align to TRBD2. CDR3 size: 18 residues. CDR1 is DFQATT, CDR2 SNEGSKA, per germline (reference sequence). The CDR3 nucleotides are TGCAGTGCTAGGAACCGCTTGAATACTAGCGGGGCCCCCTACGAGCAGTGCTTC. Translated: CSARNRLNTSGAPYEQCF.

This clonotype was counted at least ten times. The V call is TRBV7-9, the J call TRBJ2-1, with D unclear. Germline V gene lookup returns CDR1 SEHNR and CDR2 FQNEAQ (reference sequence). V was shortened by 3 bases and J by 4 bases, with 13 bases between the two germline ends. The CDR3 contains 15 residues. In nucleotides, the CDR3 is TGTGCCAGCAGCTTCGCGACGGATAGTTACAATGAGCAGTTCTTC. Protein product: CASSFATDSYNEQFF. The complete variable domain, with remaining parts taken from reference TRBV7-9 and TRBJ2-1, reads DTGVSQNPRHKITKRGQNVTFRCDPISEHNRLYWYRQTLGQGPEFLTYFQNEAQLEKSRLLSDRFSAERPKGSFSTLEIQRTEQGDSAMYLCASSFATDSYNEQFFGPGTRLTVL.

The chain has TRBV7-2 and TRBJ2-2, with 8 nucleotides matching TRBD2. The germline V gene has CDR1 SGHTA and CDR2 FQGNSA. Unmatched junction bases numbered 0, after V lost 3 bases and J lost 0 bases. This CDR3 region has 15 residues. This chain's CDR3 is CASSFSGANTGELFF. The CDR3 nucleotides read TGTGCCAGCAGCTTTAGCGGGGCGAACACCGGGGAGCTGTTTTTT. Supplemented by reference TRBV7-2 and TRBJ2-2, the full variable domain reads GAGVSQSPSNKVTEKGKDVELRCDPISGHTALYWYRQSLGQGLEFLIYFQGNSAPDKSGLPSDRFSAERTGGSVSTLTIQRTQQEDSAVYLCASSFSGANTGELFFGEGSRLTVL.

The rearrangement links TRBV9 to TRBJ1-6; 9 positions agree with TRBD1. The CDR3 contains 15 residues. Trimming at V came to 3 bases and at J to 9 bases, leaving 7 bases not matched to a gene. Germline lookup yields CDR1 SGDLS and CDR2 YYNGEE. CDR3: CASSAQGARGSPLHF. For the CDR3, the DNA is TGTGCCAGCAGCGCACAGGGGGCGCGGGGTTCACCCCTCCACTTT.

The CDR3 nucleotides are TGTGCCAGTAGCGTGGGAGCGGGGGGATACAATGAGCAGTTCTTC. The encoded protein is CASSVGAGGYNEQFF. The chain employs TRBV19 and TRBJ2-1, with 9 bases that match TRBD2. Per germline, CDR1 LNHDA and CDR2 SQIVND (reference sequence). Germline trimming cut 6 bases from V and 4 bases from J; bases unmatched to any gene: 7. The CDR3 runs to 15 residues.

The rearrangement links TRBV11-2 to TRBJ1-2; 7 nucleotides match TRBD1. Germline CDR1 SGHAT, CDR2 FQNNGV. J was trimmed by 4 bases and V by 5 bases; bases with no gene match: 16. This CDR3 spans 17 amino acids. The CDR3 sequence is CASSPPVQTGFTYGYTF. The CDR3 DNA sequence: TGTGCCAGCAGCCCTCCAGTCCAGACAGGGTTCACCTATGGCTACACCTTC.

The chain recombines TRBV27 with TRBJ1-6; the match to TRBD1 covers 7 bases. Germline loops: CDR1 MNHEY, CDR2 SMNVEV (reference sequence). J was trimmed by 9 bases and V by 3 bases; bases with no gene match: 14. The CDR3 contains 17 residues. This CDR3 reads CASSFRQGGPGGSPLHF. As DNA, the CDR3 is TGTGCCAGCAGTTTCAGACAGGGTGGACCGGGGGGTTCACCCCTCCACTTT.

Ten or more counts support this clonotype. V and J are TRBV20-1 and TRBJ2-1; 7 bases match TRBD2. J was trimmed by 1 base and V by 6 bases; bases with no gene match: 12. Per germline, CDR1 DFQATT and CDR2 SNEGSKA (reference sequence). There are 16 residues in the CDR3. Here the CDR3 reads CSALGVAGVSYNEQFF. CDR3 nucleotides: TGCAGTGCGCTAGGAGTTGCGGGAGTTTCCTACAATGAGCAGTTCTTC.

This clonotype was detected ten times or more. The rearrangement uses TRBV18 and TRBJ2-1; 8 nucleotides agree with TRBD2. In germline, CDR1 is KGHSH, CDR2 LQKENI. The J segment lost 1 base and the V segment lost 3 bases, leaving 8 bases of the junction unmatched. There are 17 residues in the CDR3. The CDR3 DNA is TGTGCCAGCTCACCTTCCCTATCTAGCGGGTCCTACAATGAGCAGTTCTTC. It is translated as CASSPSLSSGSYNEQFF.

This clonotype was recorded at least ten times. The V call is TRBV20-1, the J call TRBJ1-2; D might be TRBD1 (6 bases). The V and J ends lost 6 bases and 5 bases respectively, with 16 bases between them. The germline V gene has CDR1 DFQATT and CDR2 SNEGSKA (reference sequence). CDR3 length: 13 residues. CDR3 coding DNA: TGCAGTGCCTACACAGGGAAGAGTTATGGCTACACCTTC. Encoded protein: CSAYTGKSYGYTF.

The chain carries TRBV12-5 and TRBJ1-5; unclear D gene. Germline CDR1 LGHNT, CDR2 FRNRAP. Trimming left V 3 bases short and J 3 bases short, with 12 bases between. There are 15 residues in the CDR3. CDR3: CASGFSRGINQPQHF. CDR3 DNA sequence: TGTGCTAGTGGTTTTTCTCGGGGTATCAATCAGCCCCAGCATTTT.

Here the CDR3 DNA reads TGTGCCAGCAGTGAACGGACAGGGCTCACCGGGGAGCTGTTTTTT. Its translation is CASSERTGLTGELFF. This chain joins TRBV5-4 and TRBJ2-2; 8 nucleotides align to TRBD1. Trimming took 5 bases from V and 4 from J; bases not matched to a gene: 7. Looked up from germline, CDR1 is SGHNT and CDR2 is YYREEE (reference sequence). The CDR3 length is 15 residues.

CDR3: CSVGDRGRVTGELFF. In nucleotides, the CDR3 is TGCAGCGTTGGGGACCGCGGGAGGGTCACCGGGGAGCTGTTTTTT. The chain carries TRBV29-1 and TRBJ2-2, with TRBD2 identical over 9 bases. This CDR3 has 15 residues. Germline CDR1 and CDR2: SQVTM and ANQGSEA. V lost 4 bases to trimming and J lost 4 bases; unmatched junction nucleotides: 7.

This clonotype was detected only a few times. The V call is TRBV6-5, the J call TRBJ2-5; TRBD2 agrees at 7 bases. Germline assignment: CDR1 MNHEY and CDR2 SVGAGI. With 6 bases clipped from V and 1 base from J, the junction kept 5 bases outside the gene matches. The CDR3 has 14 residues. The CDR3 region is CASRPGLSQETQYF. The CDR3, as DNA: TGTGCCAGCAGGCCGGGACTATCCCAAGAGACCCAGTACTTC.

DNA of the CDR3: TGTGCCAGCAGTGAACAGCCCTATGGCTACACCTTC. Its translation: CASSEQPYGYTF. The chain links TRBV2 to TRBJ1-2; D gene uncertain. The CDR3 is made up of 12 amino acids. CDR1 and CDR2 (germline): SNHLY, FYNNEI. V lost 2 bases and J lost 4, with 5 bases in between.